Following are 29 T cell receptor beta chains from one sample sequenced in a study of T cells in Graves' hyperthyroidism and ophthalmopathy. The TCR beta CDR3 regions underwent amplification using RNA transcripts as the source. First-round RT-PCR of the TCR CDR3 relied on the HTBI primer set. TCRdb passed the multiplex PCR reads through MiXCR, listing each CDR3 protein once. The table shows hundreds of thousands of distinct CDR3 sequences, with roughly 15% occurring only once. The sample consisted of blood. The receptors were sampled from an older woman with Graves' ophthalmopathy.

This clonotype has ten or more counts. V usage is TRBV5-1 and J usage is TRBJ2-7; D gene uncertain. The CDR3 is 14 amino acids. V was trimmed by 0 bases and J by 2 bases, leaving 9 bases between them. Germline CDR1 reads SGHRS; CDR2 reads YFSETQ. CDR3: CASSLETAPYEQYF. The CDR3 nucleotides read TGCGCCAGCAGCTTGGAGACGGCACCCTACGAGCAGTACTTC. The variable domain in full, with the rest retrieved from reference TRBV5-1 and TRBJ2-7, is KAGVTQTPRYLIKTRGQQVTLSCSPISGHRSVSWYQQTPGQGLQFLFEYFSETQRNKGNFPGRFSGRQFSNSRSEMNVSTLELGDSALYLCASSLETAPYEQYFGPGTRLTVT.

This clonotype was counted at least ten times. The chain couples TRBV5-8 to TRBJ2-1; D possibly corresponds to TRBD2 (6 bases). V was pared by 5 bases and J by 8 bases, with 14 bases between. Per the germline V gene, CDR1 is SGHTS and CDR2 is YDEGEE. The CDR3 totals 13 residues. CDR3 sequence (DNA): TGTGCCAGCAGTCGGGGACCTAGCGATGAGCAGTTCTTC. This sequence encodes CASSRGPSDEQFF.

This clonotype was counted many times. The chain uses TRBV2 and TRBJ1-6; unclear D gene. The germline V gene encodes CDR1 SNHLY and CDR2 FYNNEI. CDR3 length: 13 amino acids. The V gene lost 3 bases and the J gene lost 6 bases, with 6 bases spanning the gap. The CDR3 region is CASSDMANSPLHF. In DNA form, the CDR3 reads TGTGCCAGCAGTGATATGGCTAATTCACCCCTCCACTTT.

This CDR3 is CASSMGGQDEQFF. CDR3 bases: TGTGCCAGTAGTATGGGGGGTCAGGATGAGCAGTTCTTC. This rearrangement joins TRBV19 to TRBJ2-1, with D tentatively TRBD2 (6 bases). Trimming pared 3 bases from V and 8 bases from J, leaving 11 bases between. The CDR3 consists of 13 residues. Germline values: CDR1 LNHDA, CDR2 SQIVND (reference sequence).

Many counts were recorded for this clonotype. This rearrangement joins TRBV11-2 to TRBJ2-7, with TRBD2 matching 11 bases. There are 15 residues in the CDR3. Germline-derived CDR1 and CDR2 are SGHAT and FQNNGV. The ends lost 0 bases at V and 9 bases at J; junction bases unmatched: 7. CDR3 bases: TGTGCCAGCAGCTTAGATTTAGCGGGAGGGGTAGGGCAGTACTTC. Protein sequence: CASSLDLAGGVGQYF. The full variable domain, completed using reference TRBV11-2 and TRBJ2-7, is EAGVAQSPRYKIIEKRQSVAFWCNPISGHATLYWYQQILGQGPKLLIQFQNNGVVDDSQLPKDRFSAERLKGVDSTLKIQPAKLEDSAVYLCASSLDLAGGVGQYFGPGTRLTVT.

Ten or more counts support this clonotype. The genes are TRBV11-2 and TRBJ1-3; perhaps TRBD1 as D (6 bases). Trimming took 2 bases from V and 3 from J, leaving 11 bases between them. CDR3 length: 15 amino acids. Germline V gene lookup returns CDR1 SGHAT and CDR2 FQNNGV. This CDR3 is CASSLPSRGGNTIYF. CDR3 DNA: TGTGCCAGCAGCTTACCTTCCAGGGGTGGAAACACCATATATTTT.

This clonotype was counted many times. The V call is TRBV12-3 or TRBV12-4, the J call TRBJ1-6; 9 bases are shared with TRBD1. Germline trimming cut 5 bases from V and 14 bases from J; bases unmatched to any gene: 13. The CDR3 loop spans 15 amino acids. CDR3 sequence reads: CASSRPGQGSTALHF. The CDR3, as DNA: TGTGCCAGCAGTAGACCGGGACAGGGATCTACGGCCCTCCACTTT.

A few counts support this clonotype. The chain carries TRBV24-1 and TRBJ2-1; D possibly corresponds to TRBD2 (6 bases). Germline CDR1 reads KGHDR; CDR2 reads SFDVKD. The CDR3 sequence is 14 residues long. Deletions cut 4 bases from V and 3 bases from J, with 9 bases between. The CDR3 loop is CATSEGGVYNEQFF. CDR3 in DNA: TGTGCCACCAGTGAGGGGGGAGTCTACAATGAGCAGTTCTTC.

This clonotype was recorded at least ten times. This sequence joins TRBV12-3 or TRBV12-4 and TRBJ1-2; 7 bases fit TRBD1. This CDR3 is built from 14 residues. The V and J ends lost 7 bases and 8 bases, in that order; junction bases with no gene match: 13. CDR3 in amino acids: CASTTNRGGSGYTF. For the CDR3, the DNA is TGTGCCAGCACCACGAACAGGGGAGGAAGCGGCTACACCTTC.

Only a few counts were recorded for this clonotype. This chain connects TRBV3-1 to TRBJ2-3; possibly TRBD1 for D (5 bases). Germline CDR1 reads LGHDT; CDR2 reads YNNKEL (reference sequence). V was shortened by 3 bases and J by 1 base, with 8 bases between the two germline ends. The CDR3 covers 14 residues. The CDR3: CASSHEQGTDTQYF. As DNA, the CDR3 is TGTGCCAGCAGCCATGAACAGGGCACAGATACGCAGTATTTT.

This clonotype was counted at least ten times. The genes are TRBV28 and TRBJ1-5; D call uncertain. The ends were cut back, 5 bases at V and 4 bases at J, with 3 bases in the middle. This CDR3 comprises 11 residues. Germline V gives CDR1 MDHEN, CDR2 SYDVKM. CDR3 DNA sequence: TGTGCCAGCAGTCTAAATCAGCCCCAGCATTTT. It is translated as CASSLNQPQHF.

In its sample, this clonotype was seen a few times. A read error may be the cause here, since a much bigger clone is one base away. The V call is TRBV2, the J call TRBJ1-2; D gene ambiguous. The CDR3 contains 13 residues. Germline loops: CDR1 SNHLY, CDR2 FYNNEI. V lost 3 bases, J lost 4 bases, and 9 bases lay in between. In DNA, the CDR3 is TGTGCCAGCAGTGACCCGGGGTCCTATGGCTACACCTTC. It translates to CASSDPGSYGYTF.

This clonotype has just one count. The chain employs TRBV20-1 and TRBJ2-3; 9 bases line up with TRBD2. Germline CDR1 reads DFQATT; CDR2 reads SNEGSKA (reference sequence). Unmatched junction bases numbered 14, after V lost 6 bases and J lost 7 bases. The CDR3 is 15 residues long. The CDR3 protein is CSADTGASGTNTQYF. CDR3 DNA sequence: TGCAGTGCCGACACGGGGGCTAGCGGGACAAATACGCAGTATTTT.

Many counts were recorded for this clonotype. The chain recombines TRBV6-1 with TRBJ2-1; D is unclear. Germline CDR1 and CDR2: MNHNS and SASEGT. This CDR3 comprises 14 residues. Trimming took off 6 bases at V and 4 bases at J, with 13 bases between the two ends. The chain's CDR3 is CASSASAQYNEQFF. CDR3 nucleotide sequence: TGTGCCAGCAGCGCGAGCGCGCAATACAATGAGCAGTTCTTC.

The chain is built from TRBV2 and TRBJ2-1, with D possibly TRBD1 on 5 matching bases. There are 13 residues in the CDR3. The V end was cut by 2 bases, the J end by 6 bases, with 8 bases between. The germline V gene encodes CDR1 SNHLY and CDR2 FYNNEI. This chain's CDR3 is CASSEQGVNEQFF. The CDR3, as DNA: TGTGCCAGCAGTGAACAGGGTGTCAATGAGCAGTTCTTC.

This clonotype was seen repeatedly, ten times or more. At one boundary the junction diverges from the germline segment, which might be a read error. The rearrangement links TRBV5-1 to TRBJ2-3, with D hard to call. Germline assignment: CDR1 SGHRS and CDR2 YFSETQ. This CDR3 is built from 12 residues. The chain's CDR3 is CASSLKTDTQYF. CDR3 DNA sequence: TGTGCCAGCAGTTTGAAAACAGATACGCAGTATTTT. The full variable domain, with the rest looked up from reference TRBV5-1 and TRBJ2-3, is KAGVTQTPRYLIKTRGQQVTLSCSPISGHRSVSWYQQTPGQGLQFLFEYFSETQRNKGNFPGRFSGRQFSNSRSEMNVSTLELGDSALYLCASSLKTDTQYFGPGTRLTVL.

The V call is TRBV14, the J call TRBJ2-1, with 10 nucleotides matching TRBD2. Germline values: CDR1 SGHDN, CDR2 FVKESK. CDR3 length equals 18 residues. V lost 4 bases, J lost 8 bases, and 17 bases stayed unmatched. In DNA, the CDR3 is TGTGCCAGCAGCCCCCATCGGCGGGCTAGCGGGAGTAGGGATGAGCAGTTCTTC. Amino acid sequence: CASSPHRRASGSRDEQFF. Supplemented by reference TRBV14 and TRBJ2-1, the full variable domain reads EAGVTQFPSHSVIEKGQTVTLRCDPISGHDNLYWYRRVMGKEIKFLLHFVKESKQDESGMPNNRFLAERTGGTYSTLKVQPAELEDSGVYFCASSPHRRASGSRDEQFFGPGTRLTVL.

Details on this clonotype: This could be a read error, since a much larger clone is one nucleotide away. The CDR3 sequence: CASSLDRDYQPRHF. CDR3 coding DNA: TGTGCCAGCAGTTTAGACAGAGACTATCAGCCCCGGCATTTT. The chain couples TRBV6-5 to TRBJ1-5; tentatively, D is TRBD1 (5 bases). The CDR3 sequence is 14 residues long. The V gene's germline CDR1 is MNHEY and CDR2 SVGAGI.

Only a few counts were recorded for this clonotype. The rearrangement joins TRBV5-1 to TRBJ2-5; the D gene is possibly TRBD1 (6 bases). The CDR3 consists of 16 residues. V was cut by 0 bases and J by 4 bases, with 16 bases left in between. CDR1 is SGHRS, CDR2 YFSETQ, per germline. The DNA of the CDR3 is TGCGCCAGCAGCTTGGTTCAGGGGATAGAAGGAGAGACCCAGTACTTC. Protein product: CASSLVQGIEGETQYF.

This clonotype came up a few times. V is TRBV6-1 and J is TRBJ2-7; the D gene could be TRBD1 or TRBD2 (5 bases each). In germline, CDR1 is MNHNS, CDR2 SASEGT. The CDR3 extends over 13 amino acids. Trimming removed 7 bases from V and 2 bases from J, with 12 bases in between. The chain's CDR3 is CASTRGGPYEQYF. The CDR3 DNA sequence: TGTGCCAGCACTCGGGGCGGCCCCTACGAGCAGTACTTC.

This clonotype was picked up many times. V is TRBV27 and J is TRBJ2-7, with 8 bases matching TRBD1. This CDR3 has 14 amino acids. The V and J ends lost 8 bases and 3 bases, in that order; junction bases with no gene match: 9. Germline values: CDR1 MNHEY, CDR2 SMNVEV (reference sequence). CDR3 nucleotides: TGTGCCAGCTCTAGGCAGGGGGCGGGCTACGAGCAGTACTTC. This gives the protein CASSRQGAGYEQYF.

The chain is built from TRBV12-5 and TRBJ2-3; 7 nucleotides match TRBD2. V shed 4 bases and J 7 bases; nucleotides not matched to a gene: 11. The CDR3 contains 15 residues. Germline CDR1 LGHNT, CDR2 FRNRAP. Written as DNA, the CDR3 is TGTGCTAGTGGTTCAAGCGGGGAAATGAGGTATACGCAGTATTTT. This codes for CASGSSGEMRYTQYF.

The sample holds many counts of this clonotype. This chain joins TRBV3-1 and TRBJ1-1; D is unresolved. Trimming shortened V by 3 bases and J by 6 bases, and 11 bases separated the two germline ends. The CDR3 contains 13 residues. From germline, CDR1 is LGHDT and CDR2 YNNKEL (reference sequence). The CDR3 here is CASSHSGSAEAFF. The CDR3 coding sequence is TGTGCCAGCAGCCACTCGGGGTCGGCTGAAGCTTTCTTT.

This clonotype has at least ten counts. In DNA, the CDR3 is TGTGCCAGCAGCTTGGCGGCTGGGGGTAATCAGCCCCAGCATTTT. This codes for CASSLAAGGNQPQHF. The chain links TRBV5-5 to TRBJ1-5, with a weak D call TRBD1 (5 bases). Germline assignment: CDR1 SGHKS and CDR2 YYEKEE (reference sequence). The CDR3 extends over 15 amino acids. With 0 bases removed from V and 4 bases from J, the gap between germline ends came to 11 bases.

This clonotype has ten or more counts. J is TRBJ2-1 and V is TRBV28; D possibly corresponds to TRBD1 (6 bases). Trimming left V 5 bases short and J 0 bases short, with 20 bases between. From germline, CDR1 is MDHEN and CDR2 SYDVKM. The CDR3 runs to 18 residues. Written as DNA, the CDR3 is TGTGCCAGCAGTCCCCTACGGACAGTTTCTAGCTCCTACAATGAGCAGTTCTTC. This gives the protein CASSPLRTVSSSYNEQFF. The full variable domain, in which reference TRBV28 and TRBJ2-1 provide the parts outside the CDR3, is DVKVTQSSRYLVKRTGEKVFLECVQDMDHENMFWYRQDPGLGLRLIYFSYDVKMKEKGDIPEGYSVSREKKERFSLILESASTNQTSMYLCASSPLRTVSSSYNEQFFGPGTRLTVL.

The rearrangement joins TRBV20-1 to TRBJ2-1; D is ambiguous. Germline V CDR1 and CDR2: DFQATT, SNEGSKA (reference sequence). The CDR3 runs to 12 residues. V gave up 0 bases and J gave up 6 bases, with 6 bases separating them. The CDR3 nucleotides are TGCAGTGCTAGAGACCCGGGCAATGAGCAGTTCTTC. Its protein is CSARDPGNEQFF.

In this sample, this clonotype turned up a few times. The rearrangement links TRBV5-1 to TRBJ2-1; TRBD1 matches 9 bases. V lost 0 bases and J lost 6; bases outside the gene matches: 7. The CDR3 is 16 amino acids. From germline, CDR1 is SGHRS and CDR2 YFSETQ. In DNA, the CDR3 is TGCGCCAGCAGCTTGGCCCCGGGACAGGGCCCCAATGAGCAGTTCTTC. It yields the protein CASSLAPGQGPNEQFF.

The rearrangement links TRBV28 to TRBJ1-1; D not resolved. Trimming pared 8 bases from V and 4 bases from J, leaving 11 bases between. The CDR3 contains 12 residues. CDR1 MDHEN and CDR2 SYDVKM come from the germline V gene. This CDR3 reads CASGPLITEAFF. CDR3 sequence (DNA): TGTGCCAGCGGTCCACTTATCACTGAAGCTTTCTTT.

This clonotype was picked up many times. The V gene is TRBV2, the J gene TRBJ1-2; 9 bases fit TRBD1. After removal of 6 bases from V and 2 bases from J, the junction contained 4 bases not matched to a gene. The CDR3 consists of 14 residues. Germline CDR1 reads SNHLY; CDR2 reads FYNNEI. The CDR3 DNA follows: TGTGCCAGCAGCACAGGGGGCTCGAACTATGGCTACACCTTC. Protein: CASSTGGSNYGYTF.